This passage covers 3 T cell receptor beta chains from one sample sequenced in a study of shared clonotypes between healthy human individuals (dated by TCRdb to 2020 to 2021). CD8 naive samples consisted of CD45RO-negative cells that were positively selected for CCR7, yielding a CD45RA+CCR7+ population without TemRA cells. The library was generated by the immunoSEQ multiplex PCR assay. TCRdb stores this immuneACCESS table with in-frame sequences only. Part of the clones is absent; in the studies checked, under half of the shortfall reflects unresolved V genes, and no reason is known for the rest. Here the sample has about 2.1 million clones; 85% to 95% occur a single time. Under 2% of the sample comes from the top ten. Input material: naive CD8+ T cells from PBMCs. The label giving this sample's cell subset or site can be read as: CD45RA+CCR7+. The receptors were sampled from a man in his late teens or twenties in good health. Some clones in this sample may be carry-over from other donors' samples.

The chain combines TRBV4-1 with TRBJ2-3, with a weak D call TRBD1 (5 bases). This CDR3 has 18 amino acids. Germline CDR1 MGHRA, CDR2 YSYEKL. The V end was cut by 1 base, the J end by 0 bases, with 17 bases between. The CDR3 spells CASSQVQALAVSTDTQYF. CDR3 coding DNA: TGCGCCAGCAGCCAAGTACAGGCCCTCGCCGTTAGCACAGATACGCAGTATTTT.

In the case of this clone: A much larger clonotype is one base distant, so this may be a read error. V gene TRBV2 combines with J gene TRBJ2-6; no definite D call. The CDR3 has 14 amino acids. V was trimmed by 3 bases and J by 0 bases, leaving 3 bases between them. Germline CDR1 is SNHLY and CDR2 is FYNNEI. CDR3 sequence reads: CASSDTSGANVLTF. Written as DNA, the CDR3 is TGTGCCAGCAGTGACACCTCTGGGGCCAACGTCCTGACTTTC.

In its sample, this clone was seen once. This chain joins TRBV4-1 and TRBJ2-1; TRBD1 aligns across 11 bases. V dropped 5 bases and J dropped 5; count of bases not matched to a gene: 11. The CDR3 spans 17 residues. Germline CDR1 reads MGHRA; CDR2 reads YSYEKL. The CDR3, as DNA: TGCGCCAGCAGCTACGGGACAGGGGGTTTTCGAAACAATGAGCAGTTCTTC. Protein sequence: CASSYGTGGFRNNEQFF.